Detailed here is one T cell receptor beta chain. The data belong to a study of blood T cell repertoires in COVID-19. Overall study context: Spain, Italy and the United States supplied samples that represented acute and convalescent COVID-19.

In the authors' methods: Amplification with reference gene primers provided the estimates of nucleated cell counts. Sequenced by immunoSEQ multiplex PCR; TCRdb stores in-frame clones only, minus some. Clonal size and the V and J genes are those of that table, whereas D and trimming came from the DNA. The table has hundreds of thousands of clones, around 88% seen once; the top ten hold approximately 6%. The germline V gene encodes CDR1 LGHNA and CDR2 YNFKEQ. Deletions cut 0 bases from V and 1 base from J, with 6 bases between. This CDR3 has 15 residues. The V call is TRBV4-2, the J call TRBJ2-2; tentative D call: TRBD2 (5 bases). This receptor was obtained from a man older than 75 with acute or convalescent COVID-19. Sequencing used peripheral blood. The CDR3: CASSQEGENTGELFF. CDR3 DNA: TGTGCCAGCAGCCAAGAGGGAGAGAACACCGGGGAGCTGTTTTTT.